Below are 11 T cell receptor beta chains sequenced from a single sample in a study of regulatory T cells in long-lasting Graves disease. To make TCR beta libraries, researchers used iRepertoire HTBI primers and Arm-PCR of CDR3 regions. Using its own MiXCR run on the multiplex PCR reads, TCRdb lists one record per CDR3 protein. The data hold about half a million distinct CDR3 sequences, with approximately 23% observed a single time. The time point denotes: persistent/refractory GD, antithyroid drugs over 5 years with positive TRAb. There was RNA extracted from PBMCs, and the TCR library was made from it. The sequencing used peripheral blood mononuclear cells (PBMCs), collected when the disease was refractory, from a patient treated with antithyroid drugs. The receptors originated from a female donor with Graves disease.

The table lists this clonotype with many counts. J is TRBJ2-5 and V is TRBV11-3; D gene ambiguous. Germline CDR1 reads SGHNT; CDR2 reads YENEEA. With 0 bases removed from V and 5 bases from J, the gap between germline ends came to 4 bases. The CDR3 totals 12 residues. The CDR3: CASSLDMETQYF. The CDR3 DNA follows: TGTGCCAGCAGCTTAGACATGGAGACCCAGTACTTC.

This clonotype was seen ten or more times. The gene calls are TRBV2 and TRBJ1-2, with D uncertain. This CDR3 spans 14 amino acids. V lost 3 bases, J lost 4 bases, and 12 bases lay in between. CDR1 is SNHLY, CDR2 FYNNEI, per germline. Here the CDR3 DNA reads TGTGCCAGCAGTGAGAGTCCCAACGCCTATGGCTACACCTTC. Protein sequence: CASSESPNAYGYTF.

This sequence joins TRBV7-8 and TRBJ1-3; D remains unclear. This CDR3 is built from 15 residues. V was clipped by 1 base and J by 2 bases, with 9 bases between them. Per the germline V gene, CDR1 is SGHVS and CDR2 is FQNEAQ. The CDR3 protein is CASSLVLQAGNTIYF. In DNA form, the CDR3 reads TGTGCCAGCAGCTTAGTACTTCAGGCTGGAAACACCATATATTTT. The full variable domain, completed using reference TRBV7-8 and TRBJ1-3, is GAGVSQSPRYKVAKRGQDVALRCDPISGHVSLFWYQQALGQGPEFLTYFQNEAQLDKSGLPSDRFFAERPEGSVSTLKIQRTQQEDSAVYLCASSLVLQAGNTIYFGEGSWLTVV.

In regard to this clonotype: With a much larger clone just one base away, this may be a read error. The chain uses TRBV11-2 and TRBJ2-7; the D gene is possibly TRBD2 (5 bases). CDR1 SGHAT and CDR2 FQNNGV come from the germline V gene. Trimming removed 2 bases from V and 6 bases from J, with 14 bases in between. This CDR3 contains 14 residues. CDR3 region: CASSLKAGGSEQYF. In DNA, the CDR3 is TGTGCCAGCAGCTTAAAAGCAGGAGGCAGCGAGCAGTACTTC.

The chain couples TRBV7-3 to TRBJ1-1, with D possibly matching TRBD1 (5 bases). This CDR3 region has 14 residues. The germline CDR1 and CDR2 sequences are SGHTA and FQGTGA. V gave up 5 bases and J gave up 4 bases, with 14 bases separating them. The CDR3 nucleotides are TGTGCCAGCAGCAAATGGGGGGAGGGCACTGAAGCTTTCTTT. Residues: CASSKWGEGTEAFF.

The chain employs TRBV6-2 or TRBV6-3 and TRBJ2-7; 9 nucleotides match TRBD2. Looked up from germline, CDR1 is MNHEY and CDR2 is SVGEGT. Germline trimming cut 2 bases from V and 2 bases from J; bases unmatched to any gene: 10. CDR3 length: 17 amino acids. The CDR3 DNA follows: TGTGCCAGCAGTTACGTGTTGGTGACTAGCGGTACCTACGAGCAGTACTTC. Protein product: CASSYVLVTSGTYEQYF.

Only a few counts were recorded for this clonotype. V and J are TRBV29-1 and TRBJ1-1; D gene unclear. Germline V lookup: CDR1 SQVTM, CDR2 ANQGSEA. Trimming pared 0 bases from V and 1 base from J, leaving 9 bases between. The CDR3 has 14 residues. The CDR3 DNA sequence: TGCAGCGTTGAAGACCCGACGGAGAACACTGAAGCTTTCTTT. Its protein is CSVEDPTENTEAFF. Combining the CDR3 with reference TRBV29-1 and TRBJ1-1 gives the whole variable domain SAVISQKPSRDICQRGTSLTIQCQVDSQVTMMFWYRQQPGQSLTLIATANQGSEATYESGFVIDKFPISRPNLTFSTLTVSNMSPEDSSIYLCSVEDPTENTEAFFGQGTRLTVV.

The CDR3 here is CASRGGQDRQYF. CDR3 nucleotide sequence: TGTGCCAGCAGGGGCGGACAGGACAGGCAGTATTTT. The chain couples TRBV7-9 to TRBJ2-3; 7 bases map to TRBD1. The trim removed 6 bases at V and 11 bases at J, leaving 8 bases unmatched. Germline values: CDR1 SEHNR, CDR2 FQNEAQ (reference sequence). The CDR3 has 12 residues. The full variable domain, its missing parts supplied by reference TRBV7-9 and TRBJ2-3, is DTGVSQNPRHKITKRGQNVTFRCDPISEHNRLYWYRQTLGQGPEFLTYFQNEAQLEKSRLLSDRFSAERPKGSFSTLEIQRTEQGDSAMYLCASRGGQDRQYFGPGTRLTVL.

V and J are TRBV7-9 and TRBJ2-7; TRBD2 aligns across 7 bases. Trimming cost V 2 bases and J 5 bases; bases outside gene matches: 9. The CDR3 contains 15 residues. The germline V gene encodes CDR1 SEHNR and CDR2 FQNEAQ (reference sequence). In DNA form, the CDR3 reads TGTGCCAGCAGCTTAATTGCGGGAGCTAGGAACGAGCAGTACTTC. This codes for CASSLIAGARNEQYF.

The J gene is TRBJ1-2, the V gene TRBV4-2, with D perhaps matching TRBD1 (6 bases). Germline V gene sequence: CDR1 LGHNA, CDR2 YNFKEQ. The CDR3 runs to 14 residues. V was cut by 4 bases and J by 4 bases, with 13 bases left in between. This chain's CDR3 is CASSRETGGYGYTF. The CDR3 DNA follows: TGTGCCAGCAGCCGCGAGACAGGAGGCTATGGCTACACCTTC.

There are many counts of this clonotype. The CDR3 coding sequence is TGCAGTGCTAGAGAGTCCCAAGAGACCCAGTACTTC. Translation: CSARESQETQYF. This chain connects TRBV20-1 to TRBJ2-5; D uncertain. The CDR3 is made up of 12 amino acids. V dropped 0 bases and J dropped 1 base, with 3 bases sitting between them. Germline CDR1 is DFQATT and CDR2 is SNEGSKA (reference sequence).